This T cell receptor (beta chain) was recovered during a study of T cell responses to AZD1222 COVID-19 vaccine (dated by TCRdb to about 2021). About the full investigation: TCR sequencing covered 230 to 250 trial participants: roughly 200 given two doses of AZD1222 and 26 given two doses of MenACWY control vaccine. Enrollment into the trials was organized by age into subgroups of 18-55, 56-69 and 70-plus years, and those subgroups contained roughly 160, 29 and 62 TCR-sequenced participants, respectively.

As concerns this clone: No antigen is known for it. Base qualities were left out, and no much larger clone turns up one base away.

The CDR3 regions of human TCRbeta chains were analyzed by immunosequencing. As for the authors' bioinformatics: TCRs in the repertoires were compared against a reference library of SARS-CoV-2-specific TCRs that had been generated with the MIRA antigen-specificity platform. Breadth was defined as the fraction of unique TCRs that were SARS-CoV-2-associated. Depth was defined as the fraction of total T cells that were SARS-CoV-2-associated. Using the MIRA data, each spike-specific TCR was mapped to the spike region that the TCR reacts to and placed in a CD4 or CD8 class. Log10-transformed breadth and depth values were compared by one-way ANOVA with Sidak's multiple comparisons tests. TCRdb holds this immuneACCESS table with in-frame rearrangements only. Some clones are missing; in checked studies, unresolved V genes explain under half, and the rest has no known cause. V and J calls and clone size follow that table, whereas D and trimming were derived from the DNA. Within this sample are some 120,000 clones, with around 88% of them counted one time only. The ten top clones hold approximately 12% of the sample.

The CDR3 numbers 14 residues from cysteine through phenylalanine. Just CDR3 DNA is preserved here, 42 bases in frame from base 1. The germline V gene encodes CDR1 MGHRA and CDR2 YSYEKL. Deletion took 4 bases off V and 4 bases off J, with a span of 10 bases between the germline ends. Findings and caveats that apply to the study as a whole: A significant rise in spike-specific TCR breadth and depth was observed after two AZD1222 doses relative to day 0 and relative to MenACWY recipients. Because no day 14 peak-response samples were available, the repertoires could be characterized only after the peak T cell response. Epitopes outside the regions mutated in the B.1.351 and B.1.1.7 variants were reportedly recognized by nearly half of the unique spike-specific TCRs. In the small 56-69-year group, the increase in depth fell short of significance, most likely because of low power. Most participants were white British and females outnumbered males, and the authors suggested that clonal diversity may have been underestimated. CD4 TCRs associated with the vaccine covered the entire spike protein, and the dominant responses were in regions 160-218 and 743-854. Conclusions about previously exposed vaccinees are limited because only a handful of AZD1222 recipients were SARS-CoV-2 seropositive at baseline.

The time point label of this sample denotes: baseline before first vaccination. This specimen's treatment or condition label, interpreted: meningococcal conjugate vaccine given as trial control. Samples from vaccinated people were obtained from the UK trials COV001 and COV002, which included a single-blind randomized controlled phase 2/3 trial of AZD1222 (ChAdOx1 nCoV-19) in healthy adults. For TCRbeta chain sequencing, PBMC samples from trial participants were taken at day 0 and at day 28 after the second dose. The sample was peripheral blood, taken on day 0 of MenACWY control vaccination. This clonotype originated in an adult in good health. This receptor chain uses TRBV4-1 and TRBJ2-2, and the D gene may be TRBD1, 5 bases matching. The CDR3: CASSLDRFTGELFF. The DNA sequence is TGCGCCAGCAGCCTAGACAGATTCACCGGGGAGCTGTTTTTT.